This T cell receptor beta chain was retrieved from a study of T cells in Graves' hyperthyroidism and ophthalmopathy. Many counts were recorded for this clonotype. As yet, its antigen is unknown. Amplified regions were TCR beta CDR3 sequences from RNA transcripts. Researchers ran a first-round RT-PCR on the TCR CDR3 using the HTBI primer set. TCRdb reanalysed the multiplex PCR reads using MiXCR and keeps one entry per CDR3 protein. The data show roughly 300,000 distinct CDR3 sequences, about 25% seen once. The hyperthyroidism patients had all been newly diagnosed, and their disease duration was under 2 months. Their ages ranged from 18 to 65 years. Each diagnosis was grounded in clinical symptoms, serum thyroxine and TRAb, thyroid ultrasound, and orbital computed tomography. Fresh peripheral blood, 8 to 10 ml, was the source of the PBMCs. The CDR3 sequence is 14 residues long. Per the germline V gene, CDR1 is SEHNR and CDR2 is FQNEAQ (reference sequence). The V gene end was trimmed by 5 bases and the J gene end by 5 bases; junction bases not matched to a gene: 8.

Study-level points and caveats: Most thyroid clonotypes expanded above 0.001 appeared in blood too.

This chain joins TRBV7-9 and TRBJ2-5; TRBD2 matches at 7 bases. The source material was blood. This TCR was sampled from a man aged 35-49 years with Graves' hyperthyroidism that later progressed to Graves' ophthalmopathy. DNA of the CDR3: TGTGCCAGCAGCCCGGGGGACTATGTGGAGACCCAGTACTTC. Its protein product is CASSPGDYVETQYF.